This is a list of T cell receptor beta chains from one sample in a study of cytomegalovirus exposure and HLA in healthy donors. TCRdb's copy holds only in-frame clones and misses some; the assay was immunoSEQ multiplex PCR. The table has roughly 130,000 clones, almost 85% seen once; the top ten hold 2.7%. Sequenced sample: PBMCs. These receptors all stem from a boy aged 2 to 10 in good health and CMV-seronegative. CDR3s include the opening cysteine and the closing phenylalanine or tryptophan. Fields, in order: V gene, clone size, J gene, D gene, CDR3 DNA, CDR3 protein. The D gene is left open where the match is weak. Part of the rows lack a size; the others show once, few, many or a class for expanded clones.

v_call: TRBV29-1
clone_size: NA
j_call: TRBJ1-2
d_call: NA
cdr3_nt: TGCAGCGTTGAATCGGGATATGGCTACACCTTC
cdr3_aa: CSVESGYGYTF

v_call: TRBV28
clone_size: NA
j_call: TRBJ2-3
d_call: TRBD2
cdr3_nt: TGTGCCAGCAGTCCTTTGGGGCGGGGGGCTAATACGCAGTATTTT
cdr3_aa: CASSPLGRGANTQYF

v_call: TRBV5-4
clone_size: once
j_call: TRBJ1-1
d_call: TRBD1
cdr3_nt: TGTGCCAGCAGCCCCACTCCTCGGACAGGGGAGGCGGGAACTGAAGCTTTCTTT
cdr3_aa: CASSPTPRTGEAGTEAFF

v_call: TRBV25-1
clone_size: NA
j_call: TRBJ2-3
d_call: NA
cdr3_nt: TGTGCCAGCAGTGAATTCGGCAGGGGCACAGATACGCAGTATTTT
cdr3_aa: CASSEFGRGTDTQYF

v_call: TRBV28
clone_size: NA
j_call: TRBJ2-7
d_call: NA
cdr3_nt: TGTGCCAGCAGTTCCGGGGGCTACGAGCAGTACTTC
cdr3_aa: CASSSGGYEQYF

v_call: TRBV5-1
clone_size: few
j_call: TRBJ2-2
d_call: NA
cdr3_nt: TGCGCCAGCAGCTTGTATAACACCGGGGAGCTGTTTTTT
cdr3_aa: CASSLYNTGELFF

v_call: TRBV25-1
clone_size: few
j_call: TRBJ1-1
d_call: NA
cdr3_nt: TGTGCCAGCACGAAAAGCGGGGCGCGTATCCACCAAGCTTTCTTT
cdr3_aa: CASTKSGARIHQAFF

v_call: TRBV7-9
clone_size: once
j_call: TRBJ2-7
d_call: TRBD2
cdr3_nt: TGTTCCAGCAGCCAACTCAGCGGGAAGGGGTACGAGCAGTACTTC
cdr3_aa: CSSSQLSGKGYEQYF

v_call: TRBV19
clone_size: NA
j_call: TRBJ2-4
d_call: TRBD1
cdr3_nt: TGTGCCAGTAGTAATCGAGAGGGACAGGGGAAAAACATTCAGTACTTC
cdr3_aa: CASSNREGQGKNIQYF

v_call: TRBV13
clone_size: NA
j_call: TRBJ2-3
d_call: TRBD2
cdr3_nt: TGTGCCAGCAGCTTAGTGGCGGGGGGGCCGAGTGCGCAGTATTTT
cdr3_aa: CASSLVAGGPSAQYF

v_call: TRBV9
clone_size: NA
j_call: TRBJ2-5
d_call: TRBD1
cdr3_nt: TGTGCCAGCAGCGGGGGACAGGTACAAGAGACCCAGTACTTC
cdr3_aa: CASSGGQVQETQYF

v_call: TRBV30
clone_size: few
j_call: TRBJ2-5
d_call: TRBD2
cdr3_nt: TGTGCCTGGGGTGGAGGGGCGGGAGACCAGTACTTC
cdr3_aa: CAWGGGAGDQYF

v_call: TRBV6-6
clone_size: NA
j_call: TRBJ1-2
d_call: NA
cdr3_nt: TGTGCCAGCAGCTCTAACTATGGCTACACCTTC
cdr3_aa: CASSSNYGYTF

v_call: TRBV5-6
clone_size: once
j_call: TRBJ2-7
d_call: TRBD1
cdr3_nt: TGTGCCAGCAGCCCGGGACAGGGCATCTACGAGCAGTACTTC
cdr3_aa: CASSPGQGIYEQYF

v_call: TRBV7-6
clone_size: NA
j_call: TRBJ2-6
d_call: NA
cdr3_nt: TGTGCCAGCAGCCGAACAAAACCTGGGGCCAACGTCCTGACTTTC
cdr3_aa: CASSRTKPGANVLTF

v_call: TRBV15
clone_size: NA
j_call: TRBJ1-6
d_call: TRBD1
cdr3_nt: TGTGCCACCAGCCCATCTGACAGGGGGCCTTCACCCCTCCACTTT
cdr3_aa: CATSPSDRGPSPLHF

v_call: TRBV7-9
clone_size: NA
j_call: TRBJ2-1
d_call: NA
cdr3_nt: TGTGCCAGCAGCTTGGGCCAGCCCCCCTACAATGAGCAGTTCTTC
cdr3_aa: CASSLGQPPYNEQFF

v_call: TRBV29-1
clone_size: NA
j_call: TRBJ2-1
d_call: TRBD2
cdr3_nt: TGCAGCGTTGAGGAGACCTCGGGGGGGAATGAGCAGTTCTTC
cdr3_aa: CSVEETSGGNEQFF

v_call: TRBV2
clone_size: NA
j_call: TRBJ2-3
d_call: TRBD2
cdr3_nt: TGTGCCAGCAGACGGGAGGGAACAGGCGCAGATACGCAGTATTTT
cdr3_aa: CASRREGTGADTQYF

v_call: TRBV7-2
clone_size: NA
j_call: TRBJ2-7
d_call: NA
cdr3_nt: TGTGCCAGCAGCTTAGCGGTGGTAGCGAGCTCCTACGAGCAGTACTTC
cdr3_aa: CASSLAVVASSYEQYF

v_call: TRBV13
clone_size: few
j_call: TRBJ2-5
d_call: NA
cdr3_nt: TGTGCCAGCAGCTCTAGAGGGCCCGGTTTTGAGCAGTACTTC
cdr3_aa: CASSSRGPGFEQYF

v_call: TRBV2
clone_size: NA
j_call: TRBJ2-3
d_call: NA
cdr3_nt: TGTGCCAGCGTAATTAAGGTGCCAGGCCCAGATACGCAGTATTTT
cdr3_aa: CASVIKVPGPDTQYF

v_call: TRBV7-6
clone_size: NA
j_call: TRBJ2-5
d_call: NA
cdr3_nt: TGTGCCAGCAGCTCCAGGGAGACCCAGTACTTC
cdr3_aa: CASSSRETQYF

v_call: TRBV7-9
clone_size: NA
j_call: TRBJ1-3
d_call: NA
cdr3_nt: TGTGCCAGCAGCTTAGAAGCCTACGGACACTACGGAAACACCATATATTTT
cdr3_aa: CASSLEAYGHYGNTIYF

v_call: TRBV7-3
clone_size: NA
j_call: TRBJ2-2
d_call: TRBD1
cdr3_nt: TGTGCCAGCAGCACCGGGACAGGGGAAGGCGGGGAGCTGTTTTTT
cdr3_aa: CASSTGTGEGGELFF

v_call: TRBV6-4
clone_size: NA
j_call: TRBJ2-1
d_call: TRBD2
cdr3_nt: TGTGCCAGCAGTGAAGGAGCGGGGGCCTACAATGAGCAGTTCTTC
cdr3_aa: CASSEGAGAYNEQFF

v_call: TRBV18
clone_size: NA
j_call: TRBJ1-4
d_call: NA
cdr3_nt: TGTGCCAGCTCACCAGGACTCGGTGAAAAACTGTTTTTT
cdr3_aa: CASSPGLGEKLFF

v_call: TRBV4-3
clone_size: NA
j_call: TRBJ1-4
d_call: TRBD1
cdr3_nt: TGCGCCAGCAGCCAAGTTCAGGGGGCCGGAACACCTAATGAAAAACTGTTTTTT
cdr3_aa: CASSQVQGAGTPNEKLFF

v_call: TRBV30
clone_size: NA
j_call: TRBJ2-1
d_call: TRBD2
cdr3_nt: TGTGCCTGGACCTTAATAGCGGGAGGGTATGAGCAGTTCTTC
cdr3_aa: CAWTLIAGGYEQFF

v_call: TRBV2
clone_size: once
j_call: TRBJ2-1
d_call: TRBD2
cdr3_nt: TGTGCCAGCAGCCTATATCCTGTGAGCGGGATACGCAATGAGCAGTTCTTC
cdr3_aa: CASSLYPVSGIRNEQFF

v_call: TRBV4-2
clone_size: NA
j_call: TRBJ2-4
d_call: TRBD2
cdr3_nt: TGTGCCAGCAGCCAAGATGGAAGCGGGGCAGCCAAAAACATTCAGTACTTC
cdr3_aa: CASSQDGSGAAKNIQYF

v_call: TRBV27
clone_size: once
j_call: TRBJ1-2
d_call: NA
cdr3_nt: TGTGCCAGCAGTCCATACCCCTCCCGGGACAATAAGGATGGCTACACCTTC
cdr3_aa: CASSPYPSRDNKDGYTF

v_call: TRBV7-3
clone_size: NA
j_call: TRBJ1-2
d_call: NA
cdr3_nt: TGTGCCAGCAGCTTAAGGGGTTCAGGGTATGGCTACACCTTC
cdr3_aa: CASSLRGSGYGYTF

v_call: TRBV19
clone_size: NA
j_call: TRBJ2-1
d_call: NA
cdr3_nt: TGTGCCAGTAGTATGGTTAGCGGACTCTACAATGAGCAGTTCTTC
cdr3_aa: CASSMVSGLYNEQFF

v_call: TRBV7-3
clone_size: NA
j_call: TRBJ2-1
d_call: TRBD1
cdr3_nt: TGTGCCAGCAGCCCCCTCGGGACAGCATCCTACAATGAGCAGTTCTTC
cdr3_aa: CASSPLGTASYNEQFF

v_call: TRBV19
clone_size: NA
j_call: TRBJ1-2
d_call: TRBD1
cdr3_nt: TGTGCCAGTAGTTCCTCCCGGGGGCAGGGGGCGCGGGTCGACTATGGCTACACCTTC
cdr3_aa: CASSSSRGQGARVDYGYTF

v_call: TRBV7-6
clone_size: NA
j_call: TRBJ2-1
d_call: TRBD2
cdr3_nt: TGTGCCAGCAGCTCGGGACTAGCGACGAACAATGAGCAGTTCTTC
cdr3_aa: CASSSGLATNNEQFF

v_call: TRBV5-8
clone_size: few
j_call: TRBJ1-2
d_call: NA
cdr3_nt: TGTGCCAGCAGCCTTACCTGGGCCACGGCCTATGGCTACACCTTC
cdr3_aa: CASSLTWATAYGYTF

v_call: TRBV18
clone_size: NA
j_call: TRBJ1-1
d_call: TRBD1
cdr3_nt: TGTGCCAGCTTACCAGTGGTGGCAGGGGGCGGGGGTGACACTGAAGCTTTCTTT
cdr3_aa: CASLPVVAGGGGDTEAFF

v_call: TRBV9
clone_size: once
j_call: TRBJ2-3
d_call: TRBD2
cdr3_nt: TGTGCCAGCAGCGTCCTAGCGGGTCAGAAAACAGATACGCAGTATTTT
cdr3_aa: CASSVLAGQKTDTQYF

v_call: TRBV5-1
clone_size: NA
j_call: TRBJ2-1
d_call: NA
cdr3_nt: TGCGCCAGCAGCCTTACTCCGAACTACAATGAGCAGTTCTTC
cdr3_aa: CASSLTPNYNEQFF

v_call: TRBV19
clone_size: NA
j_call: TRBJ1-5
d_call: TRBD1
cdr3_nt: TGTGCCAGTAGTATATCTGGGGACAGTCCTTATCAGCCCCAGCATTTT
cdr3_aa: CASSISGDSPYQPQHF

v_call: TRBV7-9
clone_size: once
j_call: TRBJ2-1
d_call: NA
cdr3_nt: TGTGCCAGCAGCTTAATGAGTTTCCCTGAGCAGTTCTTC
cdr3_aa: CASSLMSFPEQFF

v_call: TRBV7-9
clone_size: NA
j_call: TRBJ2-6
d_call: NA
cdr3_nt: TGTGCCAGCACTGGGGGGACCCAGCTGTCCTTCTCTGGGGCCAACGTCCTGACTTTC
cdr3_aa: CASTGGTQLSFSGANVLTF

v_call: TRBV15
clone_size: NA
j_call: TRBJ1-1
d_call: NA
cdr3_nt: TGTGCCACCAGCACCGACGGGGGGTCTGCGGCTTTCTTT
cdr3_aa: CATSTDGGSAAFF

v_call: TRBV5-1
clone_size: NA
j_call: TRBJ2-1
d_call: NA
cdr3_nt: TGCGCCAGCACCCTCTCACTGGCGGAGCACAATGAGCAGTTCTTC
cdr3_aa: CASTLSLAEHNEQFF

v_call: TRBV6-5
clone_size: NA
j_call: TRBJ1-2
d_call: TRBD1
cdr3_nt: TGTGCCAGCAGTTACGCGTTTTACAGGGGTAACTATGGCTACACCTTC
cdr3_aa: CASSYAFYRGNYGYTF

v_call: TRBV4-1
clone_size: NA
j_call: TRBJ2-1
d_call: NA
cdr3_nt: TGCGCCAGCAGCCAAGATGGTACTAGCCCCCGCTACAATGAGCAGTTCTTC
cdr3_aa: CASSQDGTSPRYNEQFF

v_call: TRBV6-5
clone_size: NA
j_call: TRBJ2-2
d_call: NA
cdr3_nt: TGTGCCAGCAGTTACCCATCGGGACACAACACCGGGGAGCTGTTTTTT
cdr3_aa: CASSYPSGHNTGELFF

v_call: TRBV6-5
clone_size: few
j_call: TRBJ2-4
d_call: TRBD2
cdr3_nt: TGTGCCAGCCGCGGGGGGGTAGCCAAAAACATTCAGTACTTC
cdr3_aa: CASRGGVAKNIQYF

v_call: TRBV11-2
clone_size: NA
j_call: TRBJ2-1
d_call: TRBD2
cdr3_nt: TGTGCCAGCACCGGGACTAGTAATCAGGAGCAGTTCTTC
cdr3_aa: CASTGTSNQEQFF

v_call: TRBV11-2
clone_size: NA
j_call: TRBJ2-1
d_call: NA
cdr3_nt: TGTGCCAGCAGCTACCCGTGGGGGGTCAATGAGCAGTTCTTC
cdr3_aa: CASSYPWGVNEQFF

v_call: TRBV7-8
clone_size: NA
j_call: TRBJ1-2
d_call: NA
cdr3_nt: TGTGCCAGCAGCTTAGGTGGACACCTCTATGGCTACACCTTC
cdr3_aa: CASSLGGHLYGYTF

v_call: TRBV15
clone_size: NA
j_call: TRBJ2-2
d_call: NA
cdr3_nt: TGTGCCACCAGCAGCTCAGGGACCGGGGAGCTGTTTTTT
cdr3_aa: CATSSSGTGELFF